A single T cell receptor beta chain is shown here with its context. This clonotype was seen many times. Its antigen remains undetermined. One base away there is no much larger clone; base qualities are not given. The library came from PCR. The run used an Illumina HiSeq 2500. To normalize quantification of the TCRbeta repertoire, the TCR libraries were built with molecular barcoding that relied on unique molecular identifiers. Through fastp at Q25 and MiXCR, TCRdb rebuilt clones from the public reads, retaining in-frame beta chains. Entries are consolidated by CDR3 protein sequence, retaining the most common genes and DNA. The sample table contains hundreds of thousands of distinct CDR3 sequences; only one count was recorded for over 10% of them. The top ten hold about 0.79% of the sample. The data originate from a study of T-cell reconstitution after alpha-beta-depleted transplantation in children (dated by TCRdb to the mid-2010s). At the level of the whole study: Using TCR repertoire profiling, the study followed T-cell immune reconstitution in a quantitative way in children after TCRalphabeta/CD19-depleted allogeneic hematopoietic cell transplantation.

The full study reports these points: The frequencies of hyperexpanded clones fell over the following months, and after one year, T-cell counts and TCRbeta diversity were mostly attributed to newly produced T cells. In some patients, high TCRbeta diversity at day 60 was attributed to recipient T cells and intrathymic progenitors that had survived conditioning. Apparently early alphabetaT-cell count recovery about two months after transplant reportedly relied on only several hundred rapidly expanded clones derived from non-depleted graft cells.

In the paper's terms, the treatment or condition label means: allogeneic hematopoietic cell transplantation with graft depleted of TCRalphabeta T cells and CD19 B cells. The children who served as transplant recipients had been given grafts of TCRalphabeta/CD19-depleted allogeneic hematopoietic cells. Via the germline V gene (reference sequence), CDR1 is DFQATT and CDR2 SNEGSKA. Its CDR3 holds 16 amino acids, cysteine through phenylalanine. Here the CDR3 DNA is all that survives: 48 bases in frame from base 1. Between the V and J ends, shortened by 3 bases and 5 bases respectively, the junction contains 19 bases.

The rearrangement joined TRBV20-1 to TRBJ1-4; the D gene is perhaps TRBD1, on 6 matching bases. The material was PBMCs, obtained before TCRalphabeta/CD19-depleted stem cell transplant. The source is a girl aged 2 to 9 with congenital amegakaryocytic thrombocytopenia, due to receive a stem cell transplant. The DNA sequence is as follows: TGCAGTGCTAGGCCGGCAGACGGGGGCCGAAATGAAAAACTGTTTTTT. This gives the protein CSARPADGGRNEKLFF.